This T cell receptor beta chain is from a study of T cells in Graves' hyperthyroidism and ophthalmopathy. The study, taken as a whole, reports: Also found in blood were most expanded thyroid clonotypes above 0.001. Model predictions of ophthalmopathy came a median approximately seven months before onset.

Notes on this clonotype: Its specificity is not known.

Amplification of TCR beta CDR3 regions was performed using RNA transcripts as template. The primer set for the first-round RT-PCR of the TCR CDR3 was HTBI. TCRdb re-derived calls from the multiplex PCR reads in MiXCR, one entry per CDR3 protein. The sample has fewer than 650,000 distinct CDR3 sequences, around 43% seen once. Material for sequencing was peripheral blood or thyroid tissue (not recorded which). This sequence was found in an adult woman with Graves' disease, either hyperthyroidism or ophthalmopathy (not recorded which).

The CDR3 loop is CASSSDGDRFDYGYTF. DNA of the CDR3: TGTGCCAGCAGTTCGGACGGGGACAGATTTGACTATGGCTACACCTTC. The chain recombines TRBV7-2 with TRBJ1-2; TRBD1 matches 7 bases. The CDR3 has 16 amino acids. Trimming took 6 bases from V and 3 from J; bases not matched to a gene: 13. Per germline, CDR1 SGHTA and CDR2 FQGNSA.